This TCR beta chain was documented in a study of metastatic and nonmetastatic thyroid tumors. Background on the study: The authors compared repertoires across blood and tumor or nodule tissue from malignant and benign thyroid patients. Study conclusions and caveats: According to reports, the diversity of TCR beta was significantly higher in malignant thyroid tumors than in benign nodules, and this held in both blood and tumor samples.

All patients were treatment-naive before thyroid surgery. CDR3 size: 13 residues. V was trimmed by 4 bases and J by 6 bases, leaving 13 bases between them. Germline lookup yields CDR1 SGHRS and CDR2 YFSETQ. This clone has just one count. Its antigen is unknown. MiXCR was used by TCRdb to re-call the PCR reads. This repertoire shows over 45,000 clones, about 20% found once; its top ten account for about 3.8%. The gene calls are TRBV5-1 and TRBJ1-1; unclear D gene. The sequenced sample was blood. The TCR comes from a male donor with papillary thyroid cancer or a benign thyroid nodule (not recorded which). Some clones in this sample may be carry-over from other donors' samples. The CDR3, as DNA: TGCGCCAGCAGCCACGGACGGAGTTCTGAAGCTTTCTTT. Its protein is CASSHGRSSEAFF.